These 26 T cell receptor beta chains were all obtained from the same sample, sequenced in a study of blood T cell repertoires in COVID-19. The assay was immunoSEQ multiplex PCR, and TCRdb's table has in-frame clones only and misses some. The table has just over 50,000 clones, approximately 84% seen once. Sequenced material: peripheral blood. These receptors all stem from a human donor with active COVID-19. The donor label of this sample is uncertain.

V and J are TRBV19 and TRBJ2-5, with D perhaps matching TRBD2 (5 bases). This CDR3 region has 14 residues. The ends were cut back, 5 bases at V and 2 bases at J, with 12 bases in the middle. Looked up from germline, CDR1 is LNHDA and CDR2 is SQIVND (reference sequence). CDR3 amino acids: CASSLSGVQETQYF. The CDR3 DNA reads TGTGCCAGTAGTCTCTCCGGGGTTCAAGAGACCCAGTACTTC.

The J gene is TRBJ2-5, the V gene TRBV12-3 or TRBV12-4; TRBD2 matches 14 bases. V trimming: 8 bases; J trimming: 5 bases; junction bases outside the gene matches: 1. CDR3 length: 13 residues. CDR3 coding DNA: TGTGCCAGCGGACTAGCGGGGGGCGAGACCCAGTACTTC. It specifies CASGLAGGETQYF.

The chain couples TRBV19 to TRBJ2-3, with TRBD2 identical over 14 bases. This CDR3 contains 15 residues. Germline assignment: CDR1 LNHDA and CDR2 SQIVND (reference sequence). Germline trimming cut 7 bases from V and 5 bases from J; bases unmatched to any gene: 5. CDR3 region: CASTGTSGGGDTQYF. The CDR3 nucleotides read TGTGCCAGTACGGGGACTAGCGGGGGAGGAGATACGCAGTATTTT.

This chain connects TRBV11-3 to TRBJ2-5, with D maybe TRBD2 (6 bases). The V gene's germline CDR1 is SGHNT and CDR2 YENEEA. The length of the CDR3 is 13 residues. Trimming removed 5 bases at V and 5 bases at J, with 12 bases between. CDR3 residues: CASSTNLAETQYF. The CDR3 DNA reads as TGTGCCAGCAGCACCAATCTAGCGGAGACCCAGTACTTC.

CDR3: CASSDLAGGLQETQYF. The CDR3 DNA is TGTGCCAGCTCAGATCTAGCGGGGGGACTCCAAGAGACCCAGTACTTC. The rearrangement uses TRBV18 and TRBJ2-5, with 11 bases that match TRBD2. Germline V gene data show CDR1 as KGHSH and CDR2 as LQKENI. The CDR3 is made up of 16 amino acids. Trimming removed 5 bases from V and 1 base from J; junction bases left unmatched: 6.

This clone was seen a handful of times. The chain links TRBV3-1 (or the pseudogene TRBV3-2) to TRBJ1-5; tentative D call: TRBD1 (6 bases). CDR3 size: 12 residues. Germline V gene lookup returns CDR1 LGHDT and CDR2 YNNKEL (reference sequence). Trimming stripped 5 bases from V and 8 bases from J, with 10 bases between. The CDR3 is CASSGKGEPQHF. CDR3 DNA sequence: TGTGCCAGCAGCGGAAAGGGGGAGCCCCAGCATTTT.

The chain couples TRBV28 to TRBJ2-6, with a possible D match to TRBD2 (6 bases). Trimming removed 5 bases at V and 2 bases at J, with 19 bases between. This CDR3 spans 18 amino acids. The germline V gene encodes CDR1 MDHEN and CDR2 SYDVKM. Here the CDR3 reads CASSGRRGGGAGANVLTF. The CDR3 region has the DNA TGTGCCAGCAGTGGGCGGCGGGGTGGAGGGGCTGGGGCCAACGTCCTGACTTTC.

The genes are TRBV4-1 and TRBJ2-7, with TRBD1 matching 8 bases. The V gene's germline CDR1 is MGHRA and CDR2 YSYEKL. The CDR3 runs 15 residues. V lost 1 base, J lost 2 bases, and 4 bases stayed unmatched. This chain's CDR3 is CASSQAPGGTYEQYF. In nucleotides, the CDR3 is TGCGCCAGCAGCCAAGCCCCAGGGGGCACCTACGAGCAGTACTTC.

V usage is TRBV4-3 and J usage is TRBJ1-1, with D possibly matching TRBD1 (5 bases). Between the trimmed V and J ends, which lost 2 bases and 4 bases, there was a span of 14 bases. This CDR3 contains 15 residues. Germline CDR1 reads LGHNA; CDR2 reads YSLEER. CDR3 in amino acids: CASSQFRGGGTEAFF. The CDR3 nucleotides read TGCGCCAGCAGCCAATTCCGGGGGGGAGGCACTGAAGCTTTCTTT.

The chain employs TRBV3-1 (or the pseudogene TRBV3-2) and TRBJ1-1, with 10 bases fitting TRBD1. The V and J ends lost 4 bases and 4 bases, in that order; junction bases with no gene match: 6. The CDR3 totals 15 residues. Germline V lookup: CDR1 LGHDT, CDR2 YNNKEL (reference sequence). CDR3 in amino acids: CASSPFGTGVTEAFF. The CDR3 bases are TGTGCCAGCAGCCCTTTCGGGACAGGGGTCACTGAAGCTTTCTTT.

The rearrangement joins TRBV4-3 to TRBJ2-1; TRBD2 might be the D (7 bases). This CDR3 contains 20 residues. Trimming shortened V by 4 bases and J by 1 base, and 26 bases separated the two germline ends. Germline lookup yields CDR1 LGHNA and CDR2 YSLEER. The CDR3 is CASSRAPGAGASGSYNEQFF. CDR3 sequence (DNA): TGCGCCAGCAGCCGGGCCCCGGGCGCGGGGGCCTCTGGGTCCTACAATGAGCAGTTCTTC.

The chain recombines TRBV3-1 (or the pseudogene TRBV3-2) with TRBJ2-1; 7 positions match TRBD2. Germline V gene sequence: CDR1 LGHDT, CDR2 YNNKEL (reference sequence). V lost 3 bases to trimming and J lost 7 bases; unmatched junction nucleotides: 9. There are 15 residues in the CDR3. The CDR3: CASSQRGRSINEQFF. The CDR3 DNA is TGTGCCAGCAGCCAGCGGGGGAGGTCTATTAATGAGCAGTTCTTC.

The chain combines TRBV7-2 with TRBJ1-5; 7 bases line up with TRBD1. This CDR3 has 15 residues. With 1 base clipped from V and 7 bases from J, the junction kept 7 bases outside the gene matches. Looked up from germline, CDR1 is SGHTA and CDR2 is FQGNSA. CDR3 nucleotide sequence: TGTGCCAGCAGCTTAGTGAGGGGGCTGGAACAGCCCCAGCATTTT. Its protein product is CASSLVRGLEQPQHF.

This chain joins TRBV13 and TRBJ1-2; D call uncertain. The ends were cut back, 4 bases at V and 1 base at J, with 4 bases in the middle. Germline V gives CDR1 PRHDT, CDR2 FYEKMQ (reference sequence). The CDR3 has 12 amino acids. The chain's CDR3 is CASSYINYGYTF. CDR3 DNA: TGTGCCAGCAGCTACATTAACTATGGCTACACCTTC.

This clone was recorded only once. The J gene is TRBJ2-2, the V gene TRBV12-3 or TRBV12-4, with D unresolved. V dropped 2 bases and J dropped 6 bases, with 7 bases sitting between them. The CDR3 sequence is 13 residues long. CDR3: CASSLWHPGELFF. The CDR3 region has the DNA TGTGCCAGCAGTTTATGGCACCCCGGGGAGCTGTTTTTT.

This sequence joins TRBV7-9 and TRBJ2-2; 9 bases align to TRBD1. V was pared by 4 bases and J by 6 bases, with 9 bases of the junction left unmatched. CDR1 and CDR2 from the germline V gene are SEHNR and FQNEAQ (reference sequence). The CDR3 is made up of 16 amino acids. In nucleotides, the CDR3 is TGTGCCAGCAGCTCATCCGGGACAGGGAGTTCCGGGGAGCTGTTTTTT. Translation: CASSSSGTGSSGELFF.

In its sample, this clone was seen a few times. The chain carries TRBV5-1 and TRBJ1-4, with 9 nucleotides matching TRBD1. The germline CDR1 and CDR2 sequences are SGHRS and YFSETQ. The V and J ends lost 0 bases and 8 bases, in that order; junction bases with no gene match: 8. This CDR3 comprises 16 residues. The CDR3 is CASSLALGTGSEKLFF. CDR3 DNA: TGCGCCAGCAGCTTGGCCCTGGGGACAGGGAGCGAAAAACTGTTTTTT.

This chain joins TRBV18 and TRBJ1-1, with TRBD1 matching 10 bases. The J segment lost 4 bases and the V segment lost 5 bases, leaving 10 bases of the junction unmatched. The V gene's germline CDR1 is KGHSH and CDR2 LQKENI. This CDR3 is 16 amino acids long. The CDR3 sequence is CASSDYQWTGGTEAFF. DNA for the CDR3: TGTGCCAGCTCAGATTACCAATGGACAGGGGGCACTGAAGCTTTCTTT.

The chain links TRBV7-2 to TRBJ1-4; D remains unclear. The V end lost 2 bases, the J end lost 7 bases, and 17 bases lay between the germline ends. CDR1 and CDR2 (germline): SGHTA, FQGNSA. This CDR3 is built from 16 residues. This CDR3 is CASSLNLGRFPEKLFF. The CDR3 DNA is TGTGCCAGCAGCTTAAATTTAGGCAGGTTCCCTGAAAAACTGTTTTTT.

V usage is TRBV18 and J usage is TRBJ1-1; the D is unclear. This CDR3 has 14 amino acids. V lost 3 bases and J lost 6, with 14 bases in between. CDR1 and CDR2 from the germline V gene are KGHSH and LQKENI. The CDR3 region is CASSPRVDKAEAFF. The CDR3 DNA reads TGTGCCAGCTCACCTCGGGTGGATAAGGCTGAAGCTTTCTTT.

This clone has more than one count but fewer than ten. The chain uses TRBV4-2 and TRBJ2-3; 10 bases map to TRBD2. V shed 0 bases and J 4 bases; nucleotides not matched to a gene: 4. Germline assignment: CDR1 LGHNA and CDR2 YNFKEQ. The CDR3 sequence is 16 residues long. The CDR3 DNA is TGTGCCAGCAGCCAAGAAGCTAGCGGGGGATCAGATACGCAGTATTTT. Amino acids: CASSQEASGGSDTQYF.

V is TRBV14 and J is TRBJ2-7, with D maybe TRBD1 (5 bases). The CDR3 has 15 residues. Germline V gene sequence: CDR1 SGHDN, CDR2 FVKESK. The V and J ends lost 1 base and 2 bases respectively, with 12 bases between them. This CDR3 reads CASSQGVLTAYEQYF. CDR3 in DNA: TGTGCCAGCAGCCAAGGTGTCTTGACAGCCTACGAGCAGTACTTC.

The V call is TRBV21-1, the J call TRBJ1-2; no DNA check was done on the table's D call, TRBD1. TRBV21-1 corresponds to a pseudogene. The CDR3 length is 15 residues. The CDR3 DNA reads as TGTGCCAGCAGCAAAGAGTCCCAGGGGGCGCTTGGCTACACCTTC. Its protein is CASSKESQGALGYTF.

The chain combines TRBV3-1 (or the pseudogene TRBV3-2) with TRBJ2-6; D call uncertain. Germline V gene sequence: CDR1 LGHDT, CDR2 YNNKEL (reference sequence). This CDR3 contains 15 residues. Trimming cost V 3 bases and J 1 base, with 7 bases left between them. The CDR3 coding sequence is TGTGCCAGCAGCCAGCCTACTTCTGGGGCCAACGTCCTGACTTTC. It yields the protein CASSQPTSGANVLTF.

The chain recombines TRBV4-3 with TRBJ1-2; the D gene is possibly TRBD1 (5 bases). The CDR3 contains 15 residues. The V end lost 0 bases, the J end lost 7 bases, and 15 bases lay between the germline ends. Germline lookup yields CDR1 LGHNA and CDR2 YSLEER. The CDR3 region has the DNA TGCGCCAGCAGCCAAGATTGGGGAGGGGAGTCTGGCTACACCTTC. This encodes CASSQDWGGESGYTF.

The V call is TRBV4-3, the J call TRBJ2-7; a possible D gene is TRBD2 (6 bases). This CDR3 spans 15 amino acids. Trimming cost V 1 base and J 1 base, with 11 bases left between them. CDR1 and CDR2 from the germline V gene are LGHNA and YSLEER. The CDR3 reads CASSQGVGGSYEQYF. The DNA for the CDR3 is TGCGCCAGCAGCCAAGGGGTCGGAGGGTCCTACGAGCAGTACTTC.